This T cell receptor beta chain was observed in a study of blood T cell repertoires in COVID-19. Study-level background: Donors in Cohort 3 counted as recovered after two negative PCRs, clearance, or symptom resolution. PBMCs, B-cell-depleted T cells, or T cells provided the cDNA or gDNA that made up the material.

Adults between about 18 and 95 years of age took part from 20 to 25 US areas. Study processing details: Estimates of nucleated cell counts were drawn from the amplification of reference gene primers. Sequencing used immunoSEQ multiplex PCR; TCRdb keeps in-frame clones, though not all of them. V, J and clone size are those of that table, while D and trimming were read from the DNA. The data contain more than 200,000 clones, about nine tenths of them singletons. The CDR3 totals 20 residues. Trimming cost V 2 bases and J 0 bases; bases outside gene matches: 10. Per the germline V gene, CDR1 is SGHVS and CDR2 is FNYEAQ.

The material sequenced was PBMCs or T cells enriched from blood (not recorded which). The sequence was collected from a man between 25 and 39 years old in a cohort exposed to, infected with or recovered from COVID-19 (not recorded which). The chain is built from TRBV7-6 and TRBJ2-1; 13 bases line up with TRBD2. CDR3 DNA: TGTGCCAGCAGCTTAACTAGCGGGAGGGTTACATCTACCTCCTACAATGAGCAGTTCTTC. Amino acids: CASSLTSGRVTSTSYNEQFF.